Below, 25 T cell receptor beta chains from the same sample are listed, as sequenced in a study of control samples from healthy donors and cancer patients. The table came from immunoSEQ multiplex PCR; TCRdb's copy has only in-frame clones and leaves some out. The table has under 140,000 clones, more than 75% seen once. The specimen sequenced was PBMCs. These receptors came from a woman aged 55-70 years with lung cancer.

This clone was observed a few times. This rearrangement joins TRBV19 to TRBJ2-7, with TRBD1 matching over 7 bases. Per the germline V gene, CDR1 is LNHDA and CDR2 is SQIVND (reference sequence). This CDR3 is 15 amino acids long. V shed 1 base and J 3 bases; nucleotides not matched to a gene: 6. The CDR3 loop reads CASSIGTGGSYEQYF. The CDR3 coding sequence is TGTGCCAGTAGTATAGGGACAGGAGGAAGCTACGAGCAGTACTTC.

The V gene is TRBV3-1 (or the pseudogene TRBV3-2), the J gene TRBJ1-2, with D perhaps TRBD1 (6 bases). Germline assignment: CDR1 LGHDT and CDR2 YNNKEL (reference sequence). V dropped 6 bases and J dropped 2 bases, with 10 bases sitting between them. This CDR3 is 13 amino acids long. DNA of the CDR3: TGTGCCAGCAGTCCCACAGGGAACTATGGCTACACCTTC. Its translation is CASSPTGNYGYTF.

J is TRBJ2-3 and V is TRBV27; D is unresolved. Trimming shortened V by 0 bases and J by 3 bases, and 7 bases separated the two germline ends. Per the germline V gene, CDR1 is MNHEY and CDR2 is SMNVEV (reference sequence). This CDR3 contains 14 residues. The CDR3 region is CASSLSFTTDTQYF. DNA of the CDR3: TGTGCCAGCAGTTTATCGTTTACAACAGATACGCAGTATTTT.

The chain combines TRBV9 with TRBJ2-1; 7 nucleotides agree with TRBD1. Germline CDR1 reads SGDLS; CDR2 reads YYNGEE. The length of the CDR3 is 17 residues. V lost 0 bases to trimming and J lost 6 bases; unmatched junction nucleotides: 12. The CDR3, as DNA: TGTGCCAGCAGCGTAGAGGGGGCGCGTAGACGGGGCAATGAGCAGTTCTTC. It yields the protein CASSVEGARRRGNEQFF.

The chain links TRBV19 to TRBJ1-5; 8 bases match TRBD1. Trimming removed 7 bases from V and 2 bases from J; junction bases left unmatched: 7. CDR1 LNHDA and CDR2 SQIVND come from the germline V gene (reference sequence). The CDR3 has 15 residues. The CDR3 loop is CASNSGGNRNQPQHF. In nucleotides, the CDR3 is TGTGCCAGTAATTCAGGGGGCAATCGCAATCAGCCCCAGCATTTT.

V gene TRBV11-3 combines with J gene TRBJ2-1; 10 bases are shared with TRBD2. The CDR3 runs 15 residues. V lost 3 bases and J lost 8; bases outside the gene matches: 7. From germline, CDR1 is SGHNT and CDR2 YENEEA. CDR3 sequence reads: CASSFRASGSDEQFF. DNA of the CDR3: TGTGCCAGCAGCTTCCGGGCTAGCGGGAGCGATGAGCAGTTCTTC.

The V and J genes are TRBV5-5 and TRBJ1-2; TRBD1 is a possible D gene (5 bases). The germline CDR1 and CDR2 sequences are SGHKS and YYEKEE (reference sequence). The length of the CDR3 is 15 residues. V lost 3 bases and J 6 bases, leaving 18 bases between the germline ends. CDR3 residues: CASSWDQGRRDGYTF. Written as DNA, the CDR3 is TGTGCCAGCAGCTGGGACCAGGGTCGACGGGATGGCTACACCTTC.

The rearrangement uses TRBV9 and TRBJ1-4; 7 bases match TRBD1. The junction had 2 bases not matched to a gene; V was cut back by 3 bases and J by 3 bases. CDR1 SGDLS and CDR2 YYNGEE come from the germline V gene. This CDR3 spans 14 amino acids. Here the CDR3 reads CASSAGQPNEKLFF. CDR3 in DNA: TGTGCCAGCAGCGCGGGACAGCCTAATGAAAAACTGTTTTTT.

This clone was detected only once. The V gene is TRBV19, the J gene TRBJ2-4, with 8 bases identical to TRBD1. The CDR3 has 15 residues. Germline-derived CDR1 and CDR2 are LNHDA and SQIVND (reference sequence). V shed 4 bases, J shed 6 bases, and the junction held 8 bases outside the gene matches. CDR3 bases: TGTGCCAGTAGTACCTTGACAGGGGATAGAAACATTCAGTACTTC. Translation gives CASSTLTGDRNIQYF. Combining the CDR3 with reference TRBV19 and TRBJ2-4 gives the whole variable domain DGGITQSPKYLFRKEGQNVTLSCEQNLNHDAMYWYRQDPGQGLRLIYYSQIVNDFQKGDIAEGYSVSREKKESFPLTVTSAQKNPTAFYLCASSTLTGDRNIQYFGAGTRLSVL.

Only one count was recorded for this clone. This chain connects TRBV7-3 to TRBJ1-5, with D unclear. Germline loops: CDR1 SGHTA, CDR2 FQGTGA. CDR3 length equals 17 residues. Trimming took off 2 bases at V and 3 bases at J, with 17 bases between the two ends. The CDR3 DNA is TGTGCCAGCAGCTTACCCCCCGGCCCCACAGTCAATCAGCCCCAGCATTTT. Translated: CASSLPPGPTVNQPQHF. Full variable domain (rest looked up from reference TRBV7-3 and TRBJ1-5): GAGVSQTPSNKVTEKGKYVELRCDPISGHTALYWYRQSLGQGPEFLIYFQGTGAADDSGLPNDRFFAVRPEGSVSTLKIQRTERGDSAVYLCASSLPPGPTVNQPQHFGDGTRLSIL.

The J gene is TRBJ2-1, the V gene TRBV29-1, with D perhaps matching TRBD1 (5 bases). The germline V gene has CDR1 SQVTM and CDR2 ANQGSEA. This CDR3 region has 15 residues. V dropped 4 bases and J dropped 7 bases, with 20 bases sitting between them. For the CDR3, the DNA is TGCAGCGTTGGACGCGGCACGACAGCGTCTAATGAGCAGTTCTTC. As protein: CSVGRGTTASNEQFF.

This chain links TRBV27 with TRBJ2-3, with a possible D match to TRBD1 (6 bases). The CDR3 contains 18 residues. V lost 3 bases to trimming and J lost 2 bases, with 21 bases between them. The germline V gene has CDR1 MNHEY and CDR2 SMNVEV (reference sequence). The CDR3 sequence: CASSLEKTGTLDTDTQYF. In DNA form, the CDR3 reads TGTGCCAGCAGTTTGGAAAAAACCGGGACACTCGACACAGATACGCAGTATTTT.

The V gene is TRBV5-6, the J gene TRBJ2-2, with D tentatively TRBD1 or TRBD2 (5 bases each). The CDR3 is made up of 15 amino acids. The germline V and J ends were trimmed by 6 bases and 3 bases, with 15 bases remaining between them. The germline V gene encodes CDR1 SGHDT and CDR2 YYEEEE. CDR3 region: CASNFGTLYTGELFF. The CDR3 DNA reads as TGTGCCAGCAACTTCGGGACGCTATACACCGGGGAGCTGTTTTTT.

A single count supports this clone. The chain has TRBV9 and TRBJ2-5; TRBD2 might be the D (6 bases). Trimming cost V 0 bases and J 5 bases, with 11 bases left between them. Per the germline V gene, CDR1 is SGDLS and CDR2 is YYNGEE. The CDR3 covers 14 residues. DNA for the CDR3: TGTGCCAGCAGCGTAGGTTCTGCGGGGGAGACCCAGTACTTC. Amino acid sequence: CASSVGSAGETQYF.

This clone was found a few times. The chain has TRBV24-1 and TRBJ2-1; 12 bases map to TRBD2. The germline V gene has CDR1 KGHDR and CDR2 SFDVKD. V trimming: 4 bases; J trimming: 4 bases; junction bases outside the gene matches: 7. This CDR3 comprises 17 residues. CDR3 sequence: CATSEGLAGRNYNEQFF. CDR3 in DNA: TGTGCCACCAGTGAGGGACTAGCGGGTCGGAATTACAATGAGCAGTTCTTC.

V and J are TRBV7-3 and TRBJ2-3, with D hard to call. The ends were cut back, 1 base at V and 6 bases at J, with 11 bases in the middle. Germline CDR1 and CDR2: SGHTA and FQGTGA. This CDR3 is 14 amino acids long. The CDR3 DNA sequence: TGTGCCAGCAGCTTAAGAGTAGCCCCGGATACGCAGTATTTT. Protein sequence: CASSLRVAPDTQYF. Full variable domain (missing parts from reference TRBV7-3 and TRBJ2-3): GAGVSQTPSNKVTEKGKYVELRCDPISGHTALYWYRQSLGQGPEFLIYFQGTGAADDSGLPNDRFFAVRPEGSVSTLKIQRTERGDSAVYLCASSLRVAPDTQYFGPGTRLTVL.

The chain uses TRBV6-2 or TRBV6-3 and TRBJ1-2; unclear D gene. The CDR3 totals 17 residues. Looked up from germline, CDR1 is MNHEY and CDR2 is SVGEGT. With 2 bases removed from V and 2 bases from J, the gap between germline ends came to 18 bases. The CDR3 reads CASSYDQGRTRNYGYTF. CDR3 sequence (DNA): TGTGCCAGCAGTTACGATCAAGGGAGGACTCGCAACTATGGCTACACCTTC.

This clone appeared once. The V gene is TRBV5-4, the J gene TRBJ1-2, with D unclear. Deletions cut 4 bases from V and 4 bases from J, with 11 bases between. The CDR3 loop spans 13 amino acids. Germline CDR1 reads SGHNT; CDR2 reads YYREEE (reference sequence). The CDR3 sequence: CASSQSDRYGYTF. DNA of the CDR3: TGTGCCAGCAGCCAATCGGACCGCTATGGCTACACCTTC.

The rearrangement joins TRBV3-1 (or the pseudogene TRBV3-2) to TRBJ1-1; unclear D gene. CDR1 and CDR2 (germline): LGHDT, YNNKEL (reference sequence). V lost 6 bases, J lost 1 base, and 6 bases lay in between. CDR3 length: 12 residues. The CDR3 is CASSLQNTEAFF. The CDR3 DNA reads as TGTGCCAGCAGTCTCCAGAACACTGAAGCTTTCTTT.

This chain links TRBV2 with TRBJ2-1; D call uncertain. The CDR3 covers 15 residues. With 6 bases removed from V and 2 bases from J, the gap between germline ends came to 14 bases. CDR1 and CDR2 from the germline V gene are SNHLY and FYNNEI. CDR3 loop: CASRETELAYNEQFF. The CDR3 DNA sequence: TGTGCCAGCAGGGAAACCGAGCTAGCCTACAATGAGCAGTTCTTC.

The rearrangement uses TRBV6-5 and TRBJ1-1; tentatively, D is TRBD1 (5 bases). Germline V lookup: CDR1 MNHEY, CDR2 SVGAGI. The ends were cut back, 5 bases at V and 1 base at J, with 14 bases in the middle. CDR3 length: 15 amino acids. The CDR3 nucleotides are TGTGCCAGCAGTAGGAGGGGAAGCTCGAACACTGAAGCTTTCTTT. This gives the protein CASSRRGSSNTEAFF.

The chain uses TRBV7-9 and TRBJ2-2; tentative D call: TRBD2 (7 bases). The CDR3 is 15 residues long. Germline CDR1 reads SEHNR; CDR2 reads FQNEAQ (reference sequence). V lost 8 bases and J lost 3, with 16 bases in between. CDR3 region: CASPPGGTDTGELFF. The CDR3 coding sequence is TGTGCCAGCCCCCCGGGGGGCACGGACACCGGGGAGCTGTTTTTT.

V usage is TRBV18 and J usage is TRBJ2-3; TRBD2 matches at 9 bases. Per germline, CDR1 KGHSH and CDR2 LQKENI. CDR3 length: 15 residues. V dropped 5 bases and J dropped 0; count of bases not matched to a gene: 3. In DNA form, the CDR3 reads TGTGCCAGCTCAGCTAGCGGGACCAGCACAGATACGCAGTATTTT. The encoded protein is CASSASGTSTDTQYF.

The rearrangement links TRBV2 to TRBJ2-3, with 13 positions matching TRBD2. With 1 base clipped from V and 13 bases from J, the junction kept 5 bases outside the gene matches. CDR1 SNHLY and CDR2 FYNNEI come from the germline V gene. CDR3 length: 14 amino acids. The CDR3 coding sequence is TGTGCCAGCAGTGAAGGACTAGCGGGGGGACGCAAGTATTTT. It translates to CASSEGLAGGRKYF.

This clone is a singleton in its sample. This rearrangement joins TRBV18 to TRBJ1-3, with 8 bases fitting TRBD1. The V gene's germline CDR1 is KGHSH and CDR2 LQKENI. The V segment lost 3 bases and the J segment 2 bases; nucleotides outside the gene matches: 6. CDR3 length: 16 residues. CDR3: CASSPATGDTGNTIYF. The CDR3 bases are TGTGCCAGCTCACCCGCGACAGGGGATACTGGAAACACCATATATTTT.